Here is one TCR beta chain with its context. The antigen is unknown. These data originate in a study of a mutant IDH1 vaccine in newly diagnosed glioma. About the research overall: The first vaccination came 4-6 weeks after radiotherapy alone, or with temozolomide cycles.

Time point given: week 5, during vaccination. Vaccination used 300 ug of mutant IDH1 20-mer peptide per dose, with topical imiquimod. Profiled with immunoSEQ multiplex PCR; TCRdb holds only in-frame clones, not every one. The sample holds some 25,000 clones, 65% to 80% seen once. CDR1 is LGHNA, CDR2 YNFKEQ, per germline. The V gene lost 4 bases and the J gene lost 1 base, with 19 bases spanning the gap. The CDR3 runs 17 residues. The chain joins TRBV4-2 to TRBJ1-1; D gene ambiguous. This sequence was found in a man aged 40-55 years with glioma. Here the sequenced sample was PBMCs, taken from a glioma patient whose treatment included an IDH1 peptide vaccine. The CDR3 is CASSPEPGDLTNTEAFF. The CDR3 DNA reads TGTGCCAGCAGCCCAGAACCAGGCGACCTGACGAACACTGAAGCTTTCTTT.